The entry below gives a single TCR beta chain sequence along with its context. This sample is part of a study of long-term antiretroviral therapy in people with HIV. Germline assignment: CDR1 MNHEY and CDR2 SMNVEV (reference sequence). CDR3 size: 14 residues. J gave up 4 bases and V 10 bases, and 9 bases lay outside the gene matches. Survey level was the resolution at which the v3.0 immunoSEQ assay ran. Data came from immunoSEQ multiplex PCR; TCRdb stores just in-frame clones and leaves some out. The data contain 16,000 or so clones, 80% to 90% of them singletons. From each donor, at least one pre-ART PBMC sample and at least two post-ART PBMC samples were obtained.

This sequence was found in a woman aged 40 to 50 with HIV. The material was unsorted PBMCs, obtained 0.5 years after starting antiretroviral therapy. The V gene is TRBV27, the J gene TRBJ2-5, with 10 bases fitting TRBD2. CDR3 sequence (DNA): TGTGCCACCAAGGAGCTAGCGGGAGTAGAGACCCAGTACTTC. Amino acid sequence: CATKELAGVETQYF.